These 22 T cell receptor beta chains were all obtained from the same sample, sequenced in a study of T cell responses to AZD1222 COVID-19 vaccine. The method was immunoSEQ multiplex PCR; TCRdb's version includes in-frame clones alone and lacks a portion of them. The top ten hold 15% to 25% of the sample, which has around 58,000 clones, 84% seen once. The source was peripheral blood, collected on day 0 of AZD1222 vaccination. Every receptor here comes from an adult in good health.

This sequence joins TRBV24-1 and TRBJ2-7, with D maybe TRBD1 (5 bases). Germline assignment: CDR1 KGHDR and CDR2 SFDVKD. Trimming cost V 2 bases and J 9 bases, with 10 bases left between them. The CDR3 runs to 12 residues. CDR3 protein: CATSDSDRRQYF. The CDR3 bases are TGTGCCACCAGTGATTCCGACAGAAGGCAGTACTTC.

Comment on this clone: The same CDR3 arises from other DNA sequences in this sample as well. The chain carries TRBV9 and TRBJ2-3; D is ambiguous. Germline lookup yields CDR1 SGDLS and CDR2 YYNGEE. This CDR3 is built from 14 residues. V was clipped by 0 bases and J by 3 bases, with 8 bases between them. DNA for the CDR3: TGTGCCAGCAGCGTAGGAAGTATTACAGATACGCAGTATTTT. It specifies CASSVGSITDTQYF.

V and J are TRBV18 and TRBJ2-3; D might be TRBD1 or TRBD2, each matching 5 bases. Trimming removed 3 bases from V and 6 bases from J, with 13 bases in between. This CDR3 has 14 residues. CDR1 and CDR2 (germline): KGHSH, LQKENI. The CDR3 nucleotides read TGTGCCAGCTCACCTCAGGGTCGGGACGATACGCAGTATTTT. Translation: CASSPQGRDDTQYF.

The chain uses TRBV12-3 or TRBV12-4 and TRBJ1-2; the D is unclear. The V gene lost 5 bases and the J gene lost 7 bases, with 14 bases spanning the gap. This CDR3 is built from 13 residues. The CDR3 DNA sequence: TGTGCCAGCAGTCCCCTTAGAGGAGGTGGCTACACCTTC. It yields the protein CASSPLRGGGYTF.

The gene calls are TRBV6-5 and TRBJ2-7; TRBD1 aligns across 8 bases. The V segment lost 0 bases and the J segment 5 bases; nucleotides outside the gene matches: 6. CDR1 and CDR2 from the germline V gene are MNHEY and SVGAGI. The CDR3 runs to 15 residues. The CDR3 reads CASSYSRQGPHEQYF. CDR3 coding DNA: TGTGCCAGCAGTTACTCCCGACAGGGGCCCCACGAGCAGTACTTC.

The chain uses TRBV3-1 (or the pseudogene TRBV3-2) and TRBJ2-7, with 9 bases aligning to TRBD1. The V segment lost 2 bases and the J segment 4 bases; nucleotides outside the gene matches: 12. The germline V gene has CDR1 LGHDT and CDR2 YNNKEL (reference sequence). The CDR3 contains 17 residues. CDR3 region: CASSQPGPGQGPYEQYV. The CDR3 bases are TGTGCCAGCAGCCAACCCGGACCGGGACAGGGACCTTACGAGCAGTACGTC.

The CDR3 is CAISEPGQGLRGELFF. Written as DNA, the CDR3 is TGTGCCATCAGTGAGCCGGGACAGGGATTACGGGGGGAGCTGTTTTTT. The chain joins TRBV10-3 to TRBJ2-2, with 9 bases aligning to TRBD1. J gave up 8 bases and V 2 bases, and 9 bases lay outside the gene matches. The CDR3 is 16 amino acids. The V gene's germline CDR1 is ENHRY and CDR2 SYGVKD.

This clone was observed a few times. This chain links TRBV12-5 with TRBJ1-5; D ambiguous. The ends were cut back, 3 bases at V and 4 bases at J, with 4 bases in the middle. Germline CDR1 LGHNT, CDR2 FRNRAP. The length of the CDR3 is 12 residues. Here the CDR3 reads CASGLGNQPQHF. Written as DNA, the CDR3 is TGTGCTAGTGGTTTAGGGAATCAGCCCCAGCATTTT.

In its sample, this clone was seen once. CDR3 sequence: CASSLLGGLGTNEKLFF. CDR3 DNA sequence: TGTGCCAGCAGTTTATTAGGGGGCTTGGGGACTAATGAAAAACTGTTTTTT. The chain employs TRBV28 and TRBJ1-4; 7 nucleotides agree with TRBD1. CDR1 and CDR2 (germline): MDHEN, SYDVKM. There are 17 residues in the CDR3. V lost 1 base, J lost 2 bases, and 7 bases stayed unmatched.

The CDR3 DNA reads TGTGCCAGCAGTTTTTCTAGCGGGAGCCTCTCCTACAATGAGCAGTTCTTC. Protein: CASSFSSGSLSYNEQFF. The chain is built from TRBV6-2 or TRBV6-3 and TRBJ2-1; 10 bases fit TRBD2. In germline, CDR1 is MNHEY, CDR2 SVGEGT. The CDR3 sequence is 17 residues long. Losses at the gene ends were 4 bases for V and 0 bases for J; bases not matched to a gene: 6.

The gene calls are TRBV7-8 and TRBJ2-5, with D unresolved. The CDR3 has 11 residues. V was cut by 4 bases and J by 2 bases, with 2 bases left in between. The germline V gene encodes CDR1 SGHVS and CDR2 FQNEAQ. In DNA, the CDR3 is TGTGCCAGCAGCTCACAAGAGACCCAGTACTTC. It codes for CASSSQETQYF. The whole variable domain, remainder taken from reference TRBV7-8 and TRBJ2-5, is GAGVSQSPRYKVAKRGQDVALRCDPISGHVSLFWYQQALGQGPEFLTYFQNEAQLDKSGLPSDRFFAERPEGSVSTLKIQRTQQEDSAVYLCASSSQETQYFGPGTRLLVL.

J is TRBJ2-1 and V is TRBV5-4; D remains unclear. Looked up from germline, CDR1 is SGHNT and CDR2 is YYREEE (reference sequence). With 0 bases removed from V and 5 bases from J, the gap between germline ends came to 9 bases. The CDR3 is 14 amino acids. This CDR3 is CASSLAGNHNEQFF. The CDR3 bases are TGTGCCAGCAGCTTGGCTGGCAATCACAATGAGCAGTTCTTC.

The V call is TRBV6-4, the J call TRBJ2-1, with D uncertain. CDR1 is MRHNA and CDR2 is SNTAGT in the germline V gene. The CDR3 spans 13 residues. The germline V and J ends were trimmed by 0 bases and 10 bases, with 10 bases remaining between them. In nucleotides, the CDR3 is TGTGCCAGCAGTGACTCGGGGTCCGGGGAGCAGTTCTTC. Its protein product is CASSDSGSGEQFF.

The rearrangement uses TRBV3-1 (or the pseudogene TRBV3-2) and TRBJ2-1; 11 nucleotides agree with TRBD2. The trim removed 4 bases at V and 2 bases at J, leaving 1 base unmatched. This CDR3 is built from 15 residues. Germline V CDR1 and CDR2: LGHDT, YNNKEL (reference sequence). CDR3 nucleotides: TGTGCCAGCAGCCTAGCGGGAGGGACCTACAATGAGCAGTTCTTC. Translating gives CASSLAGGTYNEQFF.

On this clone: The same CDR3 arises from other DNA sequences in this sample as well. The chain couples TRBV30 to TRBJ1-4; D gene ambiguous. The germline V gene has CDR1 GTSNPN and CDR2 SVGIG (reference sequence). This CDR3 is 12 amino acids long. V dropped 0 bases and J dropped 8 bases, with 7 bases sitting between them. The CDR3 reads CAWSVLREKLFF. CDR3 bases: TGTGCCTGGAGTGTACTCCGGGAAAAACTGTTTTTT.

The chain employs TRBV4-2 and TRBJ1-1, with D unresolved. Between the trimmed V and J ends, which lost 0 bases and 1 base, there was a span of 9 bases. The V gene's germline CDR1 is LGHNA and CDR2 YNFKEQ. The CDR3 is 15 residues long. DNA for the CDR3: TGTGCCAGCAGCCAAGATTTTGATCGGAACACTGAAGCTTTCTTT. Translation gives CASSQDFDRNTEAFF.

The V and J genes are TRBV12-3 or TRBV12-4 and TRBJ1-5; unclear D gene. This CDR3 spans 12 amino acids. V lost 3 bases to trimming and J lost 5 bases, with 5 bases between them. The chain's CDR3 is CASSLRYQPQHF. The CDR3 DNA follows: TGTGCCAGCAGTTTGAGGTATCAGCCCCAGCATTTT.

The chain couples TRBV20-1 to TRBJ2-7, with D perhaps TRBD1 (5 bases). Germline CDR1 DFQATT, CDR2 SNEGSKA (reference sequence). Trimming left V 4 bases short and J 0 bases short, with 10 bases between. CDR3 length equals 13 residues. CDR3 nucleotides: TGCAGTGCTACTGACAGCTACTCCTACGAGCAGTACTTC. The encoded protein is CSATDSYSYEQYF.

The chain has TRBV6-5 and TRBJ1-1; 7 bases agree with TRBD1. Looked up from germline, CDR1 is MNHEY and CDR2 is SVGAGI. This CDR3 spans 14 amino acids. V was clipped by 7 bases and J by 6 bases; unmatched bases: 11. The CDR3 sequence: CASTLRQGVAEAFF. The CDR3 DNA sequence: TGTGCCAGCACCCTTAGACAGGGAGTCGCTGAAGCTTTCTTT.

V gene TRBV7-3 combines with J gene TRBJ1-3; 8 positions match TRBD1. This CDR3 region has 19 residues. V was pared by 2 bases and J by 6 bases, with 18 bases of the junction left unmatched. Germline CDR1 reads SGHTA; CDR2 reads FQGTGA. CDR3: CASSLSPLNKGQAENTIYF. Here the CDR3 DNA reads TGTGCCAGCAGCTTATCACCCCTCAATAAGGGACAGGCCGAAAACACCATATATTTT.

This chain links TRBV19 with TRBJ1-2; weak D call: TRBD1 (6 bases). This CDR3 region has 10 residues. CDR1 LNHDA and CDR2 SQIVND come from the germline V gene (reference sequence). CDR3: CPQGGNGYTF. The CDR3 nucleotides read TGTCCCCAAGGGGGGAATGGCTACACCTTC.

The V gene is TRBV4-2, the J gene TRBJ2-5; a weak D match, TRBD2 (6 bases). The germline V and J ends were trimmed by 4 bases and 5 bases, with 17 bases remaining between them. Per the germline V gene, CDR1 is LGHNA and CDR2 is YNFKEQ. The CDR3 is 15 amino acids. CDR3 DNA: TGTGCCAGCAGCCCATCGGAGGGCTCCTATGAGACCCAGTACTTC. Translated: CASSPSEGSYETQYF.